This entry is about one TCR beta chain. The entry originates in a study of blood T cell repertoires in COVID-19. This CDR3 is 15 amino acids long. CDR1 and CDR2 (germline): MNHEY, SVGAGI. V was trimmed by 6 bases and J by 4 bases, leaving 18 bases between them. TCRdb keeps only in-frame clones here, not all; method: immunoSEQ multiplex PCR. The sample consists of 200,000 to 300,000 clones, around 90% of them appearing once. This TCR was recovered from a human donor in a cohort sampled during active COVID-19. The sample consisted of peripheral blood. The rearrangement joins TRBV6-5 to TRBJ1-1; no clear D gene. CDR3 DNA sequence: TGTGCCAGCAGCGCCCAATTCGGGATACTCACTGAAGCTTTCTTT. Amino acid sequence: CASSAQFGILTEAFF.